This record looks at one T cell receptor beta chain sequence and its context. The data belong to a study of blood T cell repertoires in COVID-19. Study in general: There were acute and convalescent COVID-19 samples, and they came from the United States, Italy and Spain. PBMCs, B-cell-depleted T cells, or T cells provided the cDNA or gDNA that made up the material.

Assay: immunoSEQ multiplex PCR; the TCRdb copy retains only in-frame clones and omits some. This table holds more than 100,000 clones, 85% to 90% found once. CDR1 is SEHNR and CDR2 is FQNEAQ in the germline V gene (reference sequence). Trimming took 5 bases from V and 7 from J, leaving 20 bases between them. The CDR3 extends over 16 amino acids. The TCR originated in a man aged 50 to 60 with active COVID-19. The rearrangement links TRBV7-9 to TRBJ1-4, with D perhaps matching TRBD1 (5 bases). Source material: peripheral blood. The CDR3 is CASSPSGGGYGEKLFF. DNA of the CDR3: TGTGCCAGCAGCCCCTCCGGCGGGGGGTACGGTGAAAAACTGTTTTTT.